This TCR beta chain emerged from a study of radiotherapy plus CTLA-4 blockade in lung cancer. Study-wide background: Disease control was seen in over 25% of patients, objective responses in about 18%.

Concerning this clone itself: Antigen specificity is unknown.

People whose metastatic non-small-cell lung cancer was chemo-refractory got focal radiation along with CTLA-4 blockade by ipilimumab. Study findings and constraints: How blood T cell clones changed early, along with interferon-beta, reportedly forecast response best. Tumor-origin TCR clones grew in blood after radiotherapy plus ipilimumab.

Clones were read by immunoSEQ multiplex PCR, and TCRdb kept only the in-frame ones, dropping some. This table holds 40,000 to 60,000 clones, approximately 78% found once. Trimming stripped 2 bases from V and 5 bases from J, with 12 bases between. The CDR3 has 14 residues. Germline V gene lookup returns CDR1 ENHRY and CDR2 SYGVKD. Material: peripheral blood, obtained from a patient treated with radiotherapy plus ipilimumab. The receptor was derived from a human donor with non-small cell lung cancer who had stable disease on radiotherapy plus ipilimumab. V and J are TRBV10-3 and TRBJ2-5; no definite D call. This CDR3 reads CAISEAPVIETQYF. The CDR3 region has the DNA TGTGCCATCAGTGAGGCCCCGGTGATCGAGACCCAGTACTTC.